The 7 T cell receptor beta chains below come from one sample, sequenced in a study of T cell repertoires in cytomegalovirus infection. These TCRs' antigens remain unknown. TCRdb re-derived calls from the reads in MiXCR, one entry per CDR3 protein. The table records approximately 600,000 distinct CDR3 sequences, just under 40% of them present only once. The sample here was cultured PBMCs, taken from culture after CMV antigen stimulation. The receptor set was obtained from a human donor in good health (CMV status not recorded). Some clones in this sample may be carry-over from other donors' samples.

This clonotype was observed once. The chain couples TRBV12-3 or TRBV12-4 to TRBJ2-5; D gene ambiguous. The CDR3 consists of 16 residues. V was pared by 5 bases and J by 5 bases, with 21 bases between. CDR3 in DNA: TGTGCCAGCAGTCTTACGCATCGTCCAGCCTGGGAGACCCAGTACTTC. Residues: CASSLTHRPAWETQYF.

For this clonotype: The junction departs from germline at one end; a sequencing error may be responsible. The V gene is TRBV7-2, the J gene TRBJ2-7; perhaps TRBD1 as D (6 bases). CDR1 and CDR2 from the germline V gene are SGHTA and FQGNSA. The CDR3 loop spans 13 amino acids. This CDR3 reads CASSRTVRYQQYF. CDR3 DNA: TGTGCCAGCAGCCGGACAGTCCGCTACCAGCAGTACTTC.

This clonotype was seen more than once but under ten times. The rearrangement links TRBV7-2 to TRBJ1-3; TRBD1 agrees at 8 bases. The CDR3 runs 15 residues. Trimming took 5 bases from V and 0 from J; bases not matched to a gene: 3. CDR1 and CDR2 from the germline V gene are SGHTA and FQGNSA. As DNA, the CDR3 is TGTGCCAGCAGCCCACAGGGGGTCTCTGGAAACACCATATATTTT. Residues: CASSPQGVSGNTIYF.

The chain links TRBV2 to TRBJ1-5; TRBD1 agrees at 9 bases. Trimming took 6 bases from V and 6 from J; bases not matched to a gene: 3. The CDR3 sequence is 13 residues long. Looked up from germline, CDR1 is SNHLY and CDR2 is FYNNEI. The CDR3 here is CASSGQGSQPQHF. CDR3 DNA sequence: TGTGCCAGCAGCGGACAGGGGAGTCAGCCCCAGCATTTT.

The chain is built from TRBV5-6 and TRBJ1-1, with TRBD1 as a possible D gene (5 bases). V lost 3 bases to trimming and J lost 0 bases, with 12 bases between them. This CDR3 contains 15 residues. Germline CDR1 and CDR2: SGHDT and YYEEEE. CDR3 nucleotide sequence: TGTGCCAGCAGCTGGGACCGAAACATGAACACTGAAGCTTTCTTT. Amino acid sequence: CASSWDRNMNTEAFF.

The chain links TRBV29-1 to TRBJ2-7, with D maybe TRBD2 (6 bases). The V end lost 7 bases, the J end lost 1 base, and 11 bases lay between the germline ends. The CDR3 sequence is 12 residues long. The germline V gene encodes CDR1 SQVTM and CDR2 ANQGSEA. CDR3 sequence: CSGLLASYEQYF. The CDR3 DNA is TGCAGCGGCCTTCTAGCGTCCTACGAGCAGTACTTC.

This clonotype was counted only a few times. The chain is built from TRBV7-2 and TRBJ2-1, with D perhaps matching TRBD2 (6 bases). The germline V gene encodes CDR1 SGHTA and CDR2 FQGNSA. Trimming cost V 9 bases and J 8 bases, with 17 bases left between them. The CDR3 sequence is 13 residues long. CDR3 in amino acids: CASGGTGRDEQFF. CDR3 coding DNA: TGTGCCAGTGGTGGGACTGGAAGGGATGAGCAGTTCTTC.